This T cell receptor beta chain was captured by sequencing in a study of T cells in women clearing cervical HPV infection. On the study more broadly: Control women cleared a single incident HPV16 infection within 12 months. Case blood was drawn a median about 150 days after lesion detection. With HLA typing for only a few women, HLA confounding remains possible.

A word on this clone: The sequenced fragment ends 3 residues before the CDR3 boundary, so the rest is inferred from the germline J gene.

Dot-blot hybridization genotyped cervical HPV amplified with MY09/MY11 PCR. In germline, CDR1 is MNHNS, CDR2 SASEGT. V lost 4 bases and J lost 4, with 11 bases in between. The CDR3 loop spans 14 amino acids. The repertoire was sequenced with immunoSEQ multiplex PCR; TCRdb's copy has only in-frame clones and lacks some. Recorded for this sample: more than 30,000 clones. The chain uses TRBV6-1 and TRBJ2-1, with D possibly being TRBD1 (5 bases). The material sequenced was blood buffy coat. This clonotype originated in a woman between 18 and 70 years old with a cervical HPV16 infection that either progressed to CIN3+ or cleared (not recorded which). CDR3 DNA, as far as it was read: TGTGCCAGCAGTGTAGGGGTAGGATACAATGAG. It encodes CASSVGVGYNE. The whole CDR3 is CASSVGVGYNEQFF.